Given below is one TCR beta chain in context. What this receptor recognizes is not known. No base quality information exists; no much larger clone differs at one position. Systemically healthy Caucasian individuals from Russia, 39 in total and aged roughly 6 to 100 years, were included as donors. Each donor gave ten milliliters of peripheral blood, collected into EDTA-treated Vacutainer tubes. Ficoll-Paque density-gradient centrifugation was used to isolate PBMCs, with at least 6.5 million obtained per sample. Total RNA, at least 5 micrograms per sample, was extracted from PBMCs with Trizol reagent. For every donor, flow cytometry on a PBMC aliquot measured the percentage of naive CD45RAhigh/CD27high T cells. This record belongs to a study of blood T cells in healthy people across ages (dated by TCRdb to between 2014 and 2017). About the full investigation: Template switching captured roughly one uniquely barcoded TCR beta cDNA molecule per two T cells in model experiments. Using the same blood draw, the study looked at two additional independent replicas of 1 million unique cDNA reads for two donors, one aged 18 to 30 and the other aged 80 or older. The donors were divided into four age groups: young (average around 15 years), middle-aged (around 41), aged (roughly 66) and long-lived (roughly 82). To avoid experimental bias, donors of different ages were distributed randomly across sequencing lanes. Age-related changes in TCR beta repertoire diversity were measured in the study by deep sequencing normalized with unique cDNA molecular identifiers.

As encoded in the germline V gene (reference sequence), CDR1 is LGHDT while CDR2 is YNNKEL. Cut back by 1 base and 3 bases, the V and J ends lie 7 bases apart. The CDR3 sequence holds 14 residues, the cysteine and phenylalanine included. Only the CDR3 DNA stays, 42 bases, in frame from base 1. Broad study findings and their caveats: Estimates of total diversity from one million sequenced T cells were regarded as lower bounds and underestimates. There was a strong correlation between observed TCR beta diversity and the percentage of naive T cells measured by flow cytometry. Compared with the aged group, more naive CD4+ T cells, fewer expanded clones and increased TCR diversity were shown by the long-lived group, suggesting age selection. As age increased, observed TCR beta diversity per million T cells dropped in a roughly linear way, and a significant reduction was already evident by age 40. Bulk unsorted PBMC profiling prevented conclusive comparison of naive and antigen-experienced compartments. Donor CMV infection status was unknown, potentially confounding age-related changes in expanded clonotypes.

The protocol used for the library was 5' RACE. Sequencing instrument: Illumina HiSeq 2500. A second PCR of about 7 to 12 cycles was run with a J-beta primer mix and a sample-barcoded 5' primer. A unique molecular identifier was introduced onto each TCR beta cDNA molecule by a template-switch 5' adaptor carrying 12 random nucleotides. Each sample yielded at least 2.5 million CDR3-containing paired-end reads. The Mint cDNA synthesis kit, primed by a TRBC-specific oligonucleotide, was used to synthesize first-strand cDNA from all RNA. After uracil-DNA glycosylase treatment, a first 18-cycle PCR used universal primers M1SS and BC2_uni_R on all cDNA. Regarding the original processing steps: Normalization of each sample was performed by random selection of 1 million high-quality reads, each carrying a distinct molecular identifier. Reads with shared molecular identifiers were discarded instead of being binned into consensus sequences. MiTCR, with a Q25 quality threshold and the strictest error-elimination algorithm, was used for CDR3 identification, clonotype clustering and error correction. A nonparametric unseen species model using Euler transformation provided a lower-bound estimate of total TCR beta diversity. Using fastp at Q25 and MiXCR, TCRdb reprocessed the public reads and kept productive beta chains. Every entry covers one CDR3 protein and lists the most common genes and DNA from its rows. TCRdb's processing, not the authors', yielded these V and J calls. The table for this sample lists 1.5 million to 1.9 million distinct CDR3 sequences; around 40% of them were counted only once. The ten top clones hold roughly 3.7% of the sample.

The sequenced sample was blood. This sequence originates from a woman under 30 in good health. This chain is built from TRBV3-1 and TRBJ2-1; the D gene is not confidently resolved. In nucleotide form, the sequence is TGTGCCAGCAGCCAAGCCTATGGCTACAATGAGCAGTTCTTC. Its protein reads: CASSQAYGYNEQFF.